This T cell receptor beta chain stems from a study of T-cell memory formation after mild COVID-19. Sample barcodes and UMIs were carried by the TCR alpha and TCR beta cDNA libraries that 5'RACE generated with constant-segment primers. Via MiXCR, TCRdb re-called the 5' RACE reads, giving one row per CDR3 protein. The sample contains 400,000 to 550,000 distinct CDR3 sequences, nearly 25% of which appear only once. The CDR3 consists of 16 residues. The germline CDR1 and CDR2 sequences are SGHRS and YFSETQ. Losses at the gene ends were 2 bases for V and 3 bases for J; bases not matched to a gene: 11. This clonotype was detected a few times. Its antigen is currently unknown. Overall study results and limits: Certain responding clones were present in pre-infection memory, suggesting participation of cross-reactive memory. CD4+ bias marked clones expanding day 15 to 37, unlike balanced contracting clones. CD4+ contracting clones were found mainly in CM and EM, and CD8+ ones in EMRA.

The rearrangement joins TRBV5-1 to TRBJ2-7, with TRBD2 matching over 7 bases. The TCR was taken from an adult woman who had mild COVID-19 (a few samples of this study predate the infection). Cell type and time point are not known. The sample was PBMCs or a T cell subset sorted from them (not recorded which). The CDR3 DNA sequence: TGCGCCAGCAGCTTCACCCAAGCGGGGTCTAACTACGAGCAGTACTTC. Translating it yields CASSFTQAGSNYEQYF.